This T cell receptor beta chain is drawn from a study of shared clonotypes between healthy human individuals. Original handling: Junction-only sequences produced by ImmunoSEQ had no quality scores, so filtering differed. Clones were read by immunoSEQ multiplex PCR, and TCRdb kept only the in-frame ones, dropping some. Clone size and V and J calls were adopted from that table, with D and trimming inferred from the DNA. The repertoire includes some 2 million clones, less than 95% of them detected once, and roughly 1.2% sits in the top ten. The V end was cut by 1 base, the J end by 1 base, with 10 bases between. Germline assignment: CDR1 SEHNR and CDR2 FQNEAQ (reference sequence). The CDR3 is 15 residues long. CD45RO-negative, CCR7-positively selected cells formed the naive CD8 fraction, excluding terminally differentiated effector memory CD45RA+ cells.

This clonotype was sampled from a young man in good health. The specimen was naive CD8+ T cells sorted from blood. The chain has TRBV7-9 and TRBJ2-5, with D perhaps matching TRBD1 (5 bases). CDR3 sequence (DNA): TGTGCCAGCAGCTTAGGAAGGCAGGGCCAAGAGACCCAGTACTTC. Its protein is CASSLGRQGQETQYF.